This T cell receptor (beta chain) was retrieved from a study of metastatic and nonmetastatic thyroid tumors. There were no patients who had received any treatment before thyroid surgery. TCRdb reprocessed the PCR reads via MiXCR. Seen here are tens of thousands of clones, over 10% observed once, and the top ten hold around 9.7%. With respect to this clone: Given a much more abundant clone one base away, this may be a read error.

The sequenced sample consisted of blood. The receptor was derived from a male donor with papillary thyroid cancer or a benign thyroid nodule (not recorded which). Some clones in this sample may be carry-over from other donors' samples.

The CDR3 is CATSIGRWDYLSGANVLTF. The CDR3 DNA sequence: TGTGCCACCAGCATCGGGCGCTGGGACTACCTCTCTGGGGCCAACGTCCTGACTTTC. The J gene is TRBJ2-6, the V gene TRBV15, with TRBD2 matching over 7 bases. CDR1 and CDR2 (germline): LNHNV, YYDKDF (reference sequence). The CDR3 contains 19 residues. With 4 bases clipped from V and 0 bases from J, the junction kept 12 bases outside the gene matches.